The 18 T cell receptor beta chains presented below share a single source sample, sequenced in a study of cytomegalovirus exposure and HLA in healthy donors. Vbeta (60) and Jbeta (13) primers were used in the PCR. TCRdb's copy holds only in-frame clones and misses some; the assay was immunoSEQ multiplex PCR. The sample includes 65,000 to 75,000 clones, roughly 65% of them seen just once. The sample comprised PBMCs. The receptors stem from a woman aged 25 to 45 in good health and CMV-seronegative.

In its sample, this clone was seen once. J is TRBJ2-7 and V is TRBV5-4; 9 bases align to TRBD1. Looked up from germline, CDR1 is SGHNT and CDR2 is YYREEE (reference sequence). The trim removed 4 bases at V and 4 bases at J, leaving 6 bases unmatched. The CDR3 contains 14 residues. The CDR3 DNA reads TGTGCCAGCAGCCTCCGGGACAGGGAGTACGAGCAGTACTTC. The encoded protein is CASSLRDREYEQYF.

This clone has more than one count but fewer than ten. CDR3 sequence: CASSPDLTYEKLFF. The CDR3 DNA reads TGCGCCAGCAGCCCAGACCTCACTTATGAAAAACTGTTTTTT. The chain carries TRBV4-3 and TRBJ1-4, with D unclear. The CDR3 spans 14 residues. Trimming removed 4 bases at V and 6 bases at J, with 12 bases between. Germline V gene lookup returns CDR1 LGHNA and CDR2 YSLEER.

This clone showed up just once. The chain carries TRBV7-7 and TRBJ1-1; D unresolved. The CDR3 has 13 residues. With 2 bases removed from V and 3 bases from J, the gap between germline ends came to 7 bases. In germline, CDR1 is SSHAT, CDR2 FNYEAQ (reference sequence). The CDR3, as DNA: TGTGCCAGCAGCTTAAATAGCGACACTGAAGCTTTCTTT. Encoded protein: CASSLNSDTEAFF. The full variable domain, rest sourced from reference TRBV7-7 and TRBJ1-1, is GAGVSQSPRYKVTKRGQDVTLRCDPISSHATLYWYQQALGQGPEFLTYFNYEAQPDKSGLPSDRFSAERPEGSISTLTIQRTEQRDSAMYRCASSLNSDTEAFFGQGTRLTVV.

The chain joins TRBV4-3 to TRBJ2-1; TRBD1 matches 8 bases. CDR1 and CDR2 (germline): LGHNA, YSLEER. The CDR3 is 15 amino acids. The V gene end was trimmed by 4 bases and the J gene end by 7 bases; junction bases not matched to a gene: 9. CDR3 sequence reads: CASSRTGQAGNEQFF. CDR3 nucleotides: TGCGCCAGCAGCCGAACGGGACAGGCTGGGAATGAGCAGTTCTTC.

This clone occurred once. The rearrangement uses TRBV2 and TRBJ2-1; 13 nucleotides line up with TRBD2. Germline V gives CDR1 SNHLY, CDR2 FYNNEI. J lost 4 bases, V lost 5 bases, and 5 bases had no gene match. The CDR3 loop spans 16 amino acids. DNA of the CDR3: TGTGCCAGCAGTCTGACTAGCGGGGGGTCTTACAATGAGCAGTTCTTC. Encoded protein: CASSLTSGGSYNEQFF.

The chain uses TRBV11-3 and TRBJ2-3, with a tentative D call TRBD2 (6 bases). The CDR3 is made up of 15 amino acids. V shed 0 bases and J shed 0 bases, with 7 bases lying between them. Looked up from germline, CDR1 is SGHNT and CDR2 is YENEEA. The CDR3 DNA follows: TGTGCCAGCAGCTTAGATGGGACTAGCACAGATACGCAGTATTTT. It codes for CASSLDGTSTDTQYF.

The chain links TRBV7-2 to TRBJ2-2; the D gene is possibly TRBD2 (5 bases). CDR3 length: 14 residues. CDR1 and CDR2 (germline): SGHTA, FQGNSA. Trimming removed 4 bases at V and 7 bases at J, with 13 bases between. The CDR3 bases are TGTGCCAGCAGCTACAGTTGGAGGAACGGGGAGCTGTTTTTT. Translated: CASSYSWRNGELFF.

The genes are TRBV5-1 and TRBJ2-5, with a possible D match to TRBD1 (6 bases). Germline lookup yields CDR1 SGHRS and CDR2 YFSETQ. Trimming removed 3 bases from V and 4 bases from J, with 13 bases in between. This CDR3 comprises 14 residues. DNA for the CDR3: TGCGCCAGCAGCTGGACAGTTCGGGGAGAGACCCAGTACTTC. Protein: CASSWTVRGETQYF.

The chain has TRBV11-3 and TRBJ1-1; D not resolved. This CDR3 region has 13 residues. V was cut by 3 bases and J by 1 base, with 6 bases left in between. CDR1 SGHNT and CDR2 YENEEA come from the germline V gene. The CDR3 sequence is CASSFPSNTEAFF. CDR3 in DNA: TGTGCCAGCAGCTTCCCCTCGAACACTGAAGCTTTCTTT. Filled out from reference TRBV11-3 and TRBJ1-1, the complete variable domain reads EAGVVQSPRYKIIEKKQPVAFWCNPISGHNTLYWYLQNLGQGPELLIRYENEEAVDDSQLPKDRFSAERLKGVDSTLKIQPAELGDSAVYLCASSFPSNTEAFFGQGTRLTVV.

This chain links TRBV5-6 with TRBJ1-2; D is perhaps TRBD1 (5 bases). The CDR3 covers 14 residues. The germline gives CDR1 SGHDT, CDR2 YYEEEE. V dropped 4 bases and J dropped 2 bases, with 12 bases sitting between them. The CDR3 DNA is TGTGCCAGCAGCACCTGGGGCACGAACTATGGCTACACCTTC. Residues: CASSTWGTNYGYTF.

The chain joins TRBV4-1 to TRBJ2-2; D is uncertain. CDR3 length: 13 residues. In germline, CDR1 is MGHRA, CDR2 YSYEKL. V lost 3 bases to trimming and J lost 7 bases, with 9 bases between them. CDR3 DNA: TGCGCCAGCAGCCACGTACCAGGCGGGGAGCTGTTTTTT. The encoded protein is CASSHVPGGELFF.

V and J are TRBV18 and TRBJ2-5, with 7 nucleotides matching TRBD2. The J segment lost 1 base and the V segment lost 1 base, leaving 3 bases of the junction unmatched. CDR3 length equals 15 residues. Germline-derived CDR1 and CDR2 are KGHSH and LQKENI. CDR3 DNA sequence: TGTGCCAGCTCACCACGGCTAGCGGTCCAAGAGACCCAGTACTTC. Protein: CASSPRLAVQETQYF. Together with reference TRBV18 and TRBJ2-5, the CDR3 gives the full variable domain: NAGVMQNPRHLVRRRGQEARLRCSPMKGHSHVYWYRQLPEEGLKFMVYLQKENIIDESGMPKERFSAEFPKEGPSILRIQQVVRGDSAAYFCASSPRLAVQETQYFGPGTRLLVL.

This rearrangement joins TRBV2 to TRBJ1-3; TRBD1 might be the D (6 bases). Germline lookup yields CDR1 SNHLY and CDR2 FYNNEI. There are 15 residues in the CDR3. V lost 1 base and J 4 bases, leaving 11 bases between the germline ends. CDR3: CASSEERGSGNTIYF. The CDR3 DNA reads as TGTGCCAGCAGTGAAGAGAGGGGGTCAGGAAACACCATATATTTT.

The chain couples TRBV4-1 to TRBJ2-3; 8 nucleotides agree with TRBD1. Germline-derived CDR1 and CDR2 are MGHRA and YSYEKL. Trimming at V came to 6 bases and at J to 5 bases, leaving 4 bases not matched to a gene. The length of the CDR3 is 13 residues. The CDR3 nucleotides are TGCGCCAGCAGGAGACAGGGGAAAGATACGCAGTATTTT. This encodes CASRRQGKDTQYF.

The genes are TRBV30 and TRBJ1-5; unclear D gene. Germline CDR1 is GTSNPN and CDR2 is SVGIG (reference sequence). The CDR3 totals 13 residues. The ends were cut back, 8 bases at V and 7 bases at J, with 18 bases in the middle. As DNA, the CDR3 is TGTGCCCCCACCCAGCAGGATAGGCAGCCCCAGCATTTT. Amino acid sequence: CAPTQQDRQPQHF. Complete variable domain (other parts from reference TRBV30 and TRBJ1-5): SQTIHQWPATLVQPVGSPLSLECTVEGTSNPNLYWYRQAAGRGLQLLFYSVGIGQISSEVPQNLSASRPQDRQFILSSKKLLLSDSGFYLCAPTQQDRQPQHFGDGTRLSIL.

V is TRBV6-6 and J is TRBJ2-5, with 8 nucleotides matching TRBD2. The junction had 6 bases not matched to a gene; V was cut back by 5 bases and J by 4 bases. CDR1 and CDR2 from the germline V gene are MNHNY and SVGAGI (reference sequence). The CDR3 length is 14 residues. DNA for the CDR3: TGTGCCAGCAGTCCCCGGAGCGGGGGAGAGACCCAGTACTTC. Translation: CASSPRSGGETQYF.

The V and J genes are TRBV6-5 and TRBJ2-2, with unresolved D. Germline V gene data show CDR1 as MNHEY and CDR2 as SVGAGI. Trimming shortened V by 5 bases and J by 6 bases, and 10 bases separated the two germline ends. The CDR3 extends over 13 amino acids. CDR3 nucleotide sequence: TGTGCCAGCAGTCCCTATGTGGCCGGGGAGCTGTTTTTT. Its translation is CASSPYVAGELFF.

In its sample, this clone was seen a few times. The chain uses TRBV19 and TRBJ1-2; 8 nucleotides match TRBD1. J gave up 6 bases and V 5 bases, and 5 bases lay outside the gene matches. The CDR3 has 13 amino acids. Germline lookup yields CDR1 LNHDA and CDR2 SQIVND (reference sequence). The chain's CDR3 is CASSQGADHGYTF. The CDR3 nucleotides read TGTGCCAGTAGTCAGGGGGCGGACCATGGCTACACCTTC.